This paragraph reports one T cell receptor beta chain. These data come from a study of blood T cells in healthy people across ages. With a J-beta primer mix and a sample-barcoded 5' primer, a second PCR ran about 7 to 12 cycles. TCRdb itself ran the 5' RACE reads through MiXCR, one entry per CDR3 protein. The sample has about 1.4 million distinct CDR3 sequences, approximately 59% seen once. Germline V gives CDR1 DFQATT, CDR2 SNEGSKA (reference sequence). The J segment lost 6 bases and the V segment lost 6 bases, leaving 6 bases of the junction unmatched. The CDR3 totals 13 residues. Donor samples were obtained from healthy Caucasian individuals from Russia, aged 6 to 90.

The source material was blood. This chain uses TRBV20-1 with TRBJ2-1; 9 nucleotides align to TRBD2. The receptor was isolated from a man aged 18-30 years in good health. The CDR3 region has the DNA TGCAGTGCCGATGGACTAGCGAGCAATGAGCAGTTCTTC. Residues: CSADGLASNEQFF.